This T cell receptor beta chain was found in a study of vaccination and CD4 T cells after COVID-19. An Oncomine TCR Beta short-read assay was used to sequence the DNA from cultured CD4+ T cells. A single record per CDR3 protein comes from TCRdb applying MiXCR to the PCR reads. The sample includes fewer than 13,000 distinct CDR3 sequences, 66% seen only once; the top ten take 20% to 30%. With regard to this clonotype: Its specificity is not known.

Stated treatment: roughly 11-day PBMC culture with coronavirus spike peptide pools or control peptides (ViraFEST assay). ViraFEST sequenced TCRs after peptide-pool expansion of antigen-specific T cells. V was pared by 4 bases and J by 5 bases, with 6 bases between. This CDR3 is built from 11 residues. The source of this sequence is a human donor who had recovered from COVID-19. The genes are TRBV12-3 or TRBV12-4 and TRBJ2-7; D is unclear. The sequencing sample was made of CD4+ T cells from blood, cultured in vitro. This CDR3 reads CASSSHHEQYF. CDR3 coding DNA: TGTGCCAGCAGTTCCCATCACGAGCAGTACTTC.